The 20 T cell receptor beta chains given below trace back to one sample, sequenced in a study of a mutant IDH1 vaccine in newly diagnosed glioma. This table comes from immunoSEQ multiplex PCR, and its TCRdb copy is limited to in-frame clones, with some not included. The sample has roughly 64,000 clones; 60% to 75% are singletons. Their specific antigens are unknown. Time point described: week 35, safety follow-up. In every dose of vaccine, 300 ug of mutant IDH1 20-mer peptide was given alongside topical imiquimod. The sequencing here drew on PBMCs, taken from a glioma patient whose treatment included an IDH1 peptide vaccine. Source of these receptors: a man between 50 and 59 years old with glioma.

The chain links TRBV5-1 to TRBJ1-1; unclear D gene. CDR3 length: 13 amino acids. Germline lookup yields CDR1 SGHRS and CDR2 YFSETQ. Between the trimmed V and J ends, which lost 4 bases and 0 bases, there was a span of 7 bases. This CDR3 is CASSNQMNTEAFF. Written as DNA, the CDR3 is TGCGCCAGCAGCAATCAAATGAACACTGAAGCTTTCTTT.

V and J are TRBV18 and TRBJ2-5; weak D call: TRBD2 (6 bases). Germline values: CDR1 KGHSH, CDR2 LQKENI. V dropped 2 bases and J dropped 5 bases, with 9 bases sitting between them. This CDR3 region has 13 residues. The CDR3 DNA reads as TGTGCCAGCTCACCATCGGCGGGGGAGACCCAGTACTTC. Protein product: CASSPSAGETQYF.

This rearrangement joins TRBV7-2 to TRBJ1-1, with D tentatively TRBD1 (6 bases). The CDR3 contains 14 residues. Between the trimmed V and J ends, which lost 1 base and 5 bases, there was a span of 11 bases. Germline V gene data show CDR1 as SGHTA and CDR2 as FQGNSA. The CDR3 loop reads CASSLVAGETEAFF. CDR3 nucleotides: TGTGCCAGCAGCTTAGTGGCAGGGGAAACTGAAGCTTTCTTT. Combining the CDR3 with reference TRBV7-2 and TRBJ1-1 gives the whole variable domain GAGVSQSPSNKVTEKGKDVELRCDPISGHTALYWYRQSLGQGLEFLIYFQGNSAPDKSGLPSDRFSAERTGGSVSTLTIQRTQQEDSAVYLCASSLVAGETEAFFGQGTRLTVV.

The chain carries TRBV30 and TRBJ2-7; D is undetermined. The CDR3 is made up of 13 amino acids. V gave up 5 bases and J gave up 4 bases, with 15 bases separating them. Germline loops: CDR1 GTSNPN, CDR2 SVGIG (reference sequence). In DNA form, the CDR3 reads TGTGCCTGGGGACCCCGGACGGTTTACGAGCAGTACTTC. Translation: CAWGPRTVYEQYF.

The chain employs TRBV7-2 and TRBJ1-5, with 7 bases fitting TRBD1. The germline V gene encodes CDR1 SGHTA and CDR2 FQGNSA. With 1 base clipped from V and 0 bases from J, the junction kept 9 bases outside the gene matches. The CDR3 sequence is 18 residues long. CDR3 in DNA: TGTGCCAGCAGCTTAGAGGGGGGACAGCCTTATAGCAATCAGCCCCAGCATTTT. Amino acid sequence: CASSLEGGQPYSNQPQHF. Drawing the rest from reference TRBV7-2 and TRBJ1-5, the complete variable domain is GAGVSQSPSNKVTEKGKDVELRCDPISGHTALYWYRQSLGQGLEFLIYFQGNSAPDKSGLPSDRFSAERTGGSVSTLTIQRTQQEDSAVYLCASSLEGGQPYSNQPQHFGDGTRLSIL.

This clone is labeled as medium-sized. The chain is built from TRBV6-4 and TRBJ1-1, with D unresolved. The germline CDR1 and CDR2 sequences are MRHNA and SNTAGT. This CDR3 has 13 amino acids. Between the trimmed V and J ends, which lost 2 bases and 1 base, there was a span of 5 bases. The CDR3 loop is CASSDRANTEAFF. In DNA, the CDR3 is TGTGCCAGCAGTGACAGGGCGAACACTGAAGCTTTCTTT.

The chain employs TRBV11-2 and TRBJ1-3; 7 bases are shared with TRBD1. The CDR3 extends over 15 amino acids. The V gene's germline CDR1 is SGHAT and CDR2 FQNNGV. V gave up 1 base and J gave up 5 bases; unmatched junction bases: 5. CDR3: CASSLAPTGRNTIYF. Here the CDR3 DNA reads TGTGCCAGCAGCTTAGCCCCGACAGGGAGAAACACCATATATTTT. The whole variable domain, filled in from reference TRBV11-2 and TRBJ1-3, reads EAGVAQSPRYKIIEKRQSVAFWCNPISGHATLYWYQQILGQGPKLLIQFQNNGVVDDSQLPKDRFSAERLKGVDSTLKIQPAKLEDSAVYLCASSLAPTGRNTIYFGEGSWLTVV.

This clone was detected only a few times. J is TRBJ1-5 and V is TRBV30; tentatively, D is TRBD1 (5 bases). The V end was cut by 0 bases, the J end by 1 base, with 10 bases between. Germline V gene sequence: CDR1 GTSNPN, CDR2 SVGIG (reference sequence). The CDR3 contains 15 residues. The CDR3 protein is CAWSVRGRSNQPQHF. Here the CDR3 DNA reads TGTGCCTGGAGTGTGAGGGGTAGAAGCAATCAGCCCCAGCATTTT.

This chain connects TRBV9 to TRBJ2-5; TRBD1 matches 9 bases. With V trimmed by 1 base and J by 5 bases, 6 bases remained unmatched. The CDR3 is 15 amino acids. Germline lookup yields CDR1 SGDLS and CDR2 YYNGEE. CDR3 in amino acids: CASSVSWTGDETQYF. In nucleotides, the CDR3 is TGTGCCAGCAGCGTATCCTGGACAGGGGATGAGACCCAGTACTTC.

The chain joins TRBV5-5 to TRBJ2-5; the D gene is possibly TRBD2 (6 bases). This CDR3 spans 16 amino acids. V was shortened by 2 bases and J by 3 bases, with 17 bases between the two germline ends. The germline CDR1 and CDR2 sequences are SGHKS and YYEKEE (reference sequence). The CDR3 sequence: CASSLRIGGTKETQYF. For the CDR3, the DNA is TGTGCCAGCAGCTTACGAATTGGGGGGACCAAAGAGACCCAGTACTTC.

The chain has TRBV10-3 and TRBJ1-4; D call uncertain. Germline-derived CDR1 and CDR2 are ENHRY and SYGVKD. V dropped 0 bases and J dropped 8 bases, with 7 bases sitting between them. This CDR3 contains 13 residues. The DNA for the CDR3 is TGTGCCATCAGTGAGTCTGTAAAGGAAAAACTGTTTTTT. This codes for CAISESVKEKLFF.

The chain carries TRBV9 and TRBJ2-5, with TRBD1 matching 7 bases. Germline CDR1 reads SGDLS; CDR2 reads YYNGEE. Trimming at V came to 4 bases and at J to 2 bases, leaving 5 bases not matched to a gene. CDR3 size: 14 residues. This CDR3 reads CASSIGTVQETQYF. CDR3 sequence (DNA): TGTGCCAGCAGCATCGGGACAGTTCAAGAGACCCAGTACTTC.

The chain joins TRBV2 to TRBJ1-5, with 9 positions matching TRBD1. Trimming took 5 bases from V and 5 from J; bases not matched to a gene: 16. The CDR3 totals 18 residues. Germline CDR1 reads SNHLY; CDR2 reads FYNNEI. The chain's CDR3 is CASSHLWTGEGVDQPQHF. CDR3 bases: TGTGCCAGCAGTCACTTATGGACAGGGGAAGGAGTGGATCAGCCCCAGCATTTT.

This clone was counted between two and nine times. The CDR3 sequence: CAWTRGANTEAFF. The DNA for the CDR3 is TGTGCCTGGACCAGGGGGGCGAACACTGAAGCTTTCTTT. The chain couples TRBV30 to TRBJ1-1; 7 bases are shared with TRBD1. Germline lookup yields CDR1 GTSNPN and CDR2 SVGIG (reference sequence). There are 13 residues in the CDR3. With 4 bases clipped from V and 1 base from J, the junction kept 3 bases outside the gene matches. Complete variable domain (other parts from reference TRBV30 and TRBJ1-1): SQTIHQWPATLVQPVGSPLSLECTVEGTSNPNLYWYRQAAGRGLQLLFYSVGIGQISSEVPQNLSASRPQDRQFILSSKKLLLSDSGFYLCAWTRGANTEAFFGQGTRLTVV.

The chain recombines TRBV14 with TRBJ2-1; D call uncertain. The germline gives CDR1 SGHDN, CDR2 FVKESK. This CDR3 has 15 amino acids. Trimming pared 0 bases from V and 4 bases from J, leaving 10 bases between. CDR3 sequence (DNA): TGTGCCAGCAGCCAAGATCAATTCTTATACAATGAGCAGTTCTTC. It yields the protein CASSQDQFLYNEQFF.

The V and J genes are TRBV9 and TRBJ2-7; D is undetermined. CDR1 and CDR2 from the germline V gene are SGDLS and YYNGEE. V lost 0 bases and J lost 5, with 15 bases in between. The CDR3 has 15 residues. The CDR3 loop is CASSVGNRDGDEQYF. The CDR3 nucleotides are TGTGCCAGCAGCGTAGGAAACAGAGACGGTGACGAGCAGTACTTC.

The J gene is TRBJ1-5, the V gene TRBV19; the D gene is possibly TRBD1 (5 bases). This CDR3 contains 12 residues. Germline values: CDR1 LNHDA, CDR2 SQIVND (reference sequence). Trimming took 8 bases from V and 8 from J, leaving 13 bases between them. CDR3 in DNA: TGTGCCAGTGGCTGGGGGAAGGAGCCCCAGCATTTT. Protein sequence: CASGWGKEPQHF.

The rearrangement uses TRBV10-3 and TRBJ1-3; the D is unclear. The germline CDR1 and CDR2 sequences are ENHRY and SYGVKD. The CDR3 has 14 amino acids. V lost 8 bases to trimming and J lost 0 bases, with 11 bases between them. The DNA for the CDR3 is TGTGCCATCTCAGATGGCTTCTCTGGAAACACCATATATTTT. Its protein product is CAISDGFSGNTIYF.

The chain employs TRBV28 and TRBJ1-1; D is unclear. The V gene's germline CDR1 is MDHEN and CDR2 SYDVKM. V lost 8 bases and J lost 1, with 20 bases in between. The CDR3 spans 16 residues. CDR3 sequence (DNA): TGTGCCAGCCGGAGAATGGACCTCGTAACGAACACTGAAGCTTTCTTT. It encodes CASRRMDLVTNTEAFF.

The chain uses TRBV5-3 and TRBJ2-3; 9 positions agree with TRBD2. TRBV5-3 is an ORF, with its function uncertain. The CDR3 has 15 residues. V dropped 0 bases and J dropped 6; count of bases not matched to a gene: 5. The CDR3, as DNA: TGTGCCAGAAGCTTGGAAGCGGGGGGACGGGATACGCAGTATTTT. Translated: CARSLEAGGRDTQYF.